This TCR beta chain emerged from a study of graft-versus-host responses after intestinal transplantation. This clone appeared a single time. Assay used: immunoSEQ multiplex PCR; TCRdb lists only in-frame clones, some missing. Here the sample spans around 18,000 clones, roughly 82% being singletons. This CDR3 has 17 amino acids. Germline CDR1 reads PRHDT; CDR2 reads FYEKMQ (reference sequence). Trimming pared 4 bases from V and 2 bases from J, leaving 19 bases between. Graft tissue was processed to release intraepithelial and lamina propria lymphocytes. The input for sequencing was ileum tissue, taken 17 days after transplant. The source is a human patient who received an intestinal transplant, so some T cells may come from the graft donor. The chain employs TRBV13 and TRBJ2-3; D is possibly TRBD2 (6 bases). CDR3 bases: TGTGCCAGCAGCTCAATAGGGACTCCGACCTTCACAGATACGCAGTATTTT. Translation gives CASSSIGTPTFTDTQYF.